This entry lists 8 T cell receptor beta chains sequenced from one sample in a study of blood T cell repertoires in COVID-19. Method: immunoSEQ multiplex PCR; TCRdb's copy keeps in-frame clones and lacks some. The data show approximately 52,000 clones, roughly 87% seen once. Sequenced input: peripheral blood. The receptors stem from a human donor with active COVID-19. The donor label of this sample is uncertain.

The V call is TRBV27, the J call TRBJ2-7; TRBD1 agrees at 7 bases. This CDR3 is 14 amino acids long. Germline CDR1 reads MNHEY; CDR2 reads SMNVEV (reference sequence). V dropped 3 bases and J dropped 4; count of bases not matched to a gene: 6. The CDR3 nucleotides are TGTGCCAGCAGTTTCCGGACAGGCCTTTACGAGCAGTACTTC. Encoded protein: CASSFRTGLYEQYF.

The chain joins TRBV19 to TRBJ1-6; 8 nucleotides match TRBD1. The CDR3 has 17 amino acids. The ends lost 5 bases at V and 9 bases at J; junction bases unmatched: 15. Looked up from germline, CDR1 is LNHDA and CDR2 is SQIVND (reference sequence). The CDR3 DNA reads TGTGCCAGTAGTCTATGGACAGGGAACAACCCAGGTTCACCCCTCCACTTT. This encodes CASSLWTGNNPGSPLHF.

The chain has TRBV5-8 and TRBJ2-2, with D possibly being TRBD2 (5 bases). Trimming removed 7 bases from V and 0 bases from J, with 16 bases in between. Germline V gene sequence: CDR1 SGHTS, CDR2 YDEGEE. CDR3 size: 16 residues. CDR3 residues: CASLTQPTTNTGELFF. The CDR3, as DNA: TGTGCCAGCTTGACCCAACCGACTACGAACACCGGGGAGCTGTTTTTT.

The V gene is TRBV2, the J gene TRBJ1-3; D gene ambiguous. Germline lookup yields CDR1 SNHLY and CDR2 FYNNEI. The length of the CDR3 is 13 residues. V was pared by 6 bases and J by 2 bases, with 8 bases between. In nucleotides, the CDR3 is TGTGCCAGCAGGGGAGGTCCTGGAAACACCATATATTTT. Its protein is CASRGGPGNTIYF.

This rearrangement joins TRBV28 to TRBJ1-2; no clear D. V was trimmed by 2 bases and J by 0 bases, leaving 13 bases between them. The V gene's germline CDR1 is MDHEN and CDR2 SYDVKM. This CDR3 is built from 16 residues. The CDR3 bases are TGTGCCAGCAGTTTAGGAGGGAATGGAGCTAACTATGGCTACACCTTC. This codes for CASSLGGNGANYGYTF.

The chain combines TRBV9 with TRBJ1-6, with TRBD1 as a possible D gene (6 bases). The V gene's germline CDR1 is SGDLS and CDR2 YYNGEE. Trimming shortened V by 0 bases and J by 7 bases, and 23 bases separated the two germline ends. The CDR3 has 19 amino acids. CDR3 nucleotides: TGTGCCAGCAGCGTAGATTCGGGTGACAGGATATACGAAAATTCACCCCTCCACTTT. This translates into CASSVDSGDRIYENSPLHF.

This clone was counted only a few times. V gene TRBV5-1 combines with J gene TRBJ2-1; TRBD1 might be the D (6 bases). In germline, CDR1 is SGHRS, CDR2 YFSETQ. The length of the CDR3 is 15 residues. Trimming cost V 5 bases and J 7 bases, with 19 bases left between them. CDR3 sequence reads: CASSSDTGLWNEQFF. Written as DNA, the CDR3 is TGCGCCAGCAGTTCAGATACAGGGTTGTGGAATGAGCAGTTCTTC.

The V and J genes are TRBV5-5 and TRBJ2-2; the match to TRBD1 covers 12 bases. The CDR3 runs 16 residues. Germline V CDR1 and CDR2: SGHKS, YYEKEE (reference sequence). Losses at the gene ends were 0 bases for V and 4 bases for J; bases not matched to a gene: 1. The CDR3 DNA follows: TGTGCCAGCAGCTTGGGGGACAGGGGGCGCACCGGGGAGCTGTTTTTT. Translated, it gives CASSLGDRGRTGELFF.